This entry lists 5 T cell receptor beta chains sequenced from one sample in a study of technical replicates of blood from a few donors (dated by TCRdb to 2016 to 2017). The method was the immunoSEQ multiplex PCR assay. In TCRdb, the immuneACCESS table is reduced to in-frame sequences with V and J assigned. These tables do not hold every clone; where another copy was compared, an unresolved V gene accounts for under half, and the others remain unexplained. For this sample the table gives tens of thousands of clones, of which approximately 87% were detected only once. The leading ten clones occupy around 5.2% of the sample. The sequenced sample consisted of PBMCs. These receptors were collected from a human donor in good health. Some clones in this sample may be carry-over from other donors' samples.

This sequence joins TRBV7-9 and TRBJ1-2; TRBD1 matches 7 bases. Germline CDR1 is SEHNR and CDR2 is FQNEAQ (reference sequence). CDR3 length: 15 residues. The J segment lost 4 bases and the V segment lost 5 bases, leaving 10 bases of the junction unmatched. The CDR3 loop reads CASSERGTVLYGYTF. Written as DNA, the CDR3 is TGTGCCAGCAGCGAAAGGGGGACAGTTCTCTATGGCTACACCTTC.

J is TRBJ1-1 and V is TRBV25-1, with 7 positions matching TRBD1. CDR1 and CDR2 from the germline V gene are MGHDK and SYGVNS. V was pared by 2 bases and J by 1 base, with 7 bases of the junction left unmatched. The CDR3 extends over 16 amino acids. The CDR3 spells CASSETRGQRNTEAFF. CDR3 sequence (DNA): TGTGCCAGCAGTGAAACGAGGGGACAGCGGAACACTGAAGCTTTCTTT. The full variable domain, with the rest looked up from reference TRBV25-1 and TRBJ1-1, is EADIYQTPRYLVIGTGKKITLECSQTMGHDKMYWYQQDPGMELHLIHYSYGVNSTEKGDLSSESTVSRIRTEHFPLTLESARPSHTSQYLCASSETRGQRNTEAFFGQGTRLTVV.

The table lists this clone with a count of one. This chain connects TRBV18 to TRBJ1-6; 7 nucleotides line up with TRBD1. There are 16 residues in the CDR3. V was clipped by 4 bases and J by 10 bases; unmatched bases: 13. Per the germline V gene, CDR1 is KGHSH and CDR2 is LQKENI. The DNA for the CDR3 is TGTGCCAGCTCACGATTAGACAGGGCGCAAAGCTCACCCCTCCACTTT. Amino acids: CASSRLDRAQSSPLHF. The full variable domain, with the rest looked up from reference TRBV18 and TRBJ1-6, is NAGVMQNPRHLVRRRGQEARLRCSPMKGHSHVYWYRQLPEEGLKFMVYLQKENIIDESGMPKERFSAEFPKEGPSILRIQQVVRGDSAAYFCASSRLDRAQSSPLHFGNGTRLTVT.

The gene calls are TRBV5-8 and TRBJ1-2; maybe TRBD1 (5 bases). Trimming stripped 3 bases from V and 5 bases from J, with 8 bases between. Germline V gene sequence: CDR1 SGHTS, CDR2 YDEGEE. The CDR3 is 12 amino acids. CDR3: CASSSQAYGYTF. The CDR3 DNA is TGTGCCAGCAGCTCACAGGCGTATGGCTACACCTTC.

V gene TRBV27 combines with J gene TRBJ2-7; the D is unclear. Trimming cost V 3 bases and J 0 bases, with 9 bases left between them. CDR3 length: 14 amino acids. CDR1 MNHEY and CDR2 SMNVEV come from the germline V gene (reference sequence). CDR3 amino acids: CASSFSRSSYEQYF. In DNA form, the CDR3 reads TGTGCCAGCAGTTTTTCCCGGAGCTCCTACGAGCAGTACTTC.